The source of this T cell receptor beta chain is a study of beta chain features in type 1 diabetes. Study-level information: Examined across all samples were roughly 100 million sorted cells. Whole-study results and caveats: The study found moderately but significantly shorter TCRB CDR3s in all four CD4+ subsets of Type 1 diabetes patients.

This CDR3 has 16 residues. V dropped 5 bases and J dropped 3; count of bases not matched to a gene: 6. The V gene's germline CDR1 is MNHEY and CDR2 SMNVEV (reference sequence). This clone was picked up a small number of times. Its antigen is unknown. Purity (above 98%) was reached by all sorted populations. The investigators reverse transcribed all of the isolated RNA, so they sequenced expressed TCRB transcripts. Sequenced by immunoSEQ multiplex PCR; TCRdb stores in-frame clones only, minus some. The data show 150,000 to 200,000 clones, around 8% seen once. Sequencing was performed on central memory CD4+ T cells from blood. The clonotype was recovered from a woman in her thirties or forties with type 1 diabetes. V and J are TRBV27 and TRBJ2-1; TRBD1 matches 11 bases. The CDR3: CASSISGTGGYNEQFF. CDR3 DNA sequence: TGTGCCAGCAGTATTTCCGGGACAGGGGGCTACAATGAGCAGTTCTTC.